A selection of T cell receptor beta chains follows, all from one sample in a study of cytotoxic CD8 clonotypes in ibrutinib-treated CLL. TCRdb's copy holds only in-frame clones and misses some; the assay was immunoSEQ multiplex PCR. The table has 40,000 or so clones, roughly two thirds seen once. Material: PBMCs, obtained at disease progression, from a patient treated with ibrutinib. The source of these receptors is a human donor with chronic lymphocytic leukemia. Both conserved end residues are part of each CDR3. D genes are given only for firm matches. Size is omitted from some rows. Given values are once, few, many or a class for expanded clones.

v_gene	len	j_gene	d_gene	abundance	CDR3aa	CDR3nt
TRBV5-4	16	TRBJ1-1	TRBD1	few	CASSLAAGQMNTEAFF	TGTGCCAGCAGCTTGGCCGCGGGACAGATGAACACTGAAGCTTTCTTT
TRBV5-4	14	TRBJ1-4	TRBD1	.	CASSRQGGDEKLFF	TGTGCCAGCAGCCGACAGGGGGGAGATGAAAAACTGTTTTTT
TRBV5-1	13	TRBJ2-1	TRBD2	.	CASSPGTSNEQFF	TGCGCCAGCAGCCCCGGGACTAGCAATGAGCAGTTCTTC
TRBV4-1	21	TRBJ2-1	TRBD2	.	CASRLRRSSGGPLGSYNEQFF	TGCGCCAGCAGGCTTAGACGTTCTAGCGGGGGGCCCTTAGGCTCCTACAATGAGCAGTTCTTC
TRBV19	14	TRBJ2-7	TRBD1	few	CASSRRDRPYEQYF	TGTGCCAGTAGTCGCCGGGACAGACCCTACGAGCAGTACTTC
TRBV18	13	TRBJ2-7	.	.	CASSPWTKDEQYF	TGTGCCAGCTCACCATGGACTAAGGACGAGCAGTACTTC
TRBV11-2	15	TRBJ1-3	.	.	CASSLDGGAGNTIYF	TGTGCCAGCAGCTTAGATGGGGGCGCTGGAAACACCATATATTTT
TRBV27	15	TRBJ2-5	TRBD2	.	CASSLLAGGLVTQYF	TGTGCCAGCAGTTTGCTAGCGGGAGGGCTGGTGACCCAGTACTTC
TRBV19	13	TRBJ2-7	.	.	CASSITGPGEQYF	TGTGCCAGTAGTATAACCGGGCCGGGAGAGCAGTACTTC
TRBV14	14	TRBJ2-5	.	.	CASSPRAGRETQYF	TGTGCCAGCAGCCCCCGCGCGGGGCGGGAGACCCAGTACTTC
TRBV9	15	TRBJ2-5	TRBD2	.	CASSVGGGRLETQYF	TGTGCCAGCAGCGTCGGCGGGGGAAGGTTGGAGACCCAGTACTTC
TRBV19	15	TRBJ2-1	TRBD1	.	CASSIGTGSNNEQFF	TGTGCCAGTAGTATAGGGACAGGGTCCAACAATGAGCAGTTCTTC
TRBV21-1	12	TRBJ1-2	.	.	CASMKGHYGYTF	TGTGCCAGCATGAAGGGCCACTATGGCTACACCTTC
TRBV7-9	13	TRBJ2-3	.	.	CASSLQVADTQYF	TGTGCCAGCAGCTTGCAGGTGGCAGATACGCAGTATTTT
TRBV28	14	TRBJ1-3	.	.	CASRPPIPGNTIYF	TGTGCCAGCAGACCCCCGATCCCTGGAAACACCATATATTTT
TRBV27	14	TRBJ2-2	.	.	CASSWGGNTGELFF	TGTGCCAGCAGTTGGGGCGGGAACACCGGGGAGCTGTTTTTT
TRBV6-1	17	TRBJ2-1	TRBD2	few	CASSDRRLAGDYNEQFF	TGTGCCAGCAGTGACCGACGACTAGCGGGGGATTACAATGAGCAGTTCTTC
TRBV11-2	15	TRBJ2-1	.	few	CASSLVRGRHNEQFF	TGTGCCAGCAGCTTAGTCAGAGGCCGCCACAATGAGCAGTTCTTC
TRBV7-9	15	TRBJ2-7	TRBD2	few	CASSNGTSGPYEQYF	TGTGCCAGCAGCAACGGGACTAGCGGACCCTACGAGCAGTACTTC
TRBV5-5	13	TRBJ2-5	.	.	CASSFVTQETQYF	TGTGCCAGCAGCTTCGTCACCCAGGAGACCCAGTACTTC
TRBV4-1	15	TRBJ2-1	TRBD2	.	CASSQSGDLYNEQFF	TGCGCCAGCAGCCAGAGCGGGGATCTCTACAATGAGCAGTTCTTC
TRBV10-3	12	TRBJ2-5	.	.	CAIMTSWETQYF	TGTGCCATCATGACTAGTTGGGAGACCCAGTACTTC
TRBV5-6	14	TRBJ1-3	TRBD1	.	CASKTDRAGNTIYF	TGTGCCAGCAAAACCGACAGGGCTGGAAACACCATATATTTT
TRBV6-1	15	TRBJ2-5	TRBD2	.	CASSGQTSGQETQYF	TGTGCCAGCAGTGGGCAGACTAGCGGGCAAGAGACCCAGTACTTC
TRBV27	11	TRBJ2-1	.	few	CASVGGDEQFF	TGTGCCTCTGTAGGGGGGGATGAGCAGTTCTTC
TRBV14	14	TRBJ2-4	.	.	CASSQVGQGNIQYF	TGTGCCAGCAGCCAAGTGGGGCAGGGGAACATTCAGTACTTC
TRBV6-5	13	TRBJ2-7	.	.	CASSYRGVYEQYF	TGTGCCAGCAGTTACAGAGGGGTCTACGAGCAGTACTTC
TRBV6-6	12	TRBJ2-5	TRBD1	.	CASFTGGETQYF	TGTGCCAGCTTTACAGGGGGAGAGACCCAGTACTTC
TRBV5-1	14	TRBJ1-2	.	.	CASSLAGGWYGYTF	TGCGCCAGCAGCTTGGCGGGGGGTTGGTATGGCTACACCTTC
TRBV9	15	TRBJ2-7	.	.	CASSPPHAGRNEQYF	TGTGCCAGCAGCCCCCCTCATGCAGGAAGGAACGAGCAGTACTTC
TRBV5-6	12	TRBJ2-7	TRBD1	.	CASSWGQFEQYF	TGTGCCAGCAGCTGGGGACAGTTCGAGCAGTACTTC
TRBV18	13	TRBJ2-7	TRBD1	.	CASKTGGSYEQYF	TGTGCCAGCAAAACAGGGGGCTCTTACGAGCAGTACTTC
TRBV5-1	15	TRBJ2-5	.	.	CASSSIGDGSSTQYF	TGCGCCAGCAGCTCCATAGGTGACGGTTCCTCGACCCAGTACTTC
TRBV13	16	TRBJ2-2	TRBD2	.	CASSFRAGGDTGELFF	TGTGCCAGCAGCTTCCGAGCGGGAGGTGACACCGGGGAGCTGTTTTTT
TRBV4-1	16	TRBJ1-3	.	few	CASSLGTRYSGNTIYF	TGCGCCAGCAGCCTCGGGACCCGCTACTCTGGAAACACCATATATTTT
TRBV7-6	21	TRBJ2-2	TRBD1	.	CASSRSRRRDRGFLDTGELFF	TGTGCCAGCAGCCGGAGCCGTCGTCGGGACAGGGGGTTTTTGGACACCGGGGAGCTGTTTTTT
TRBV11-2	12	TRBJ2-7	.	few	CASSWRYYEQYF	TGTGCCAGCAGCTGGCGCTATTACGAGCAGTACTTC
TRBV10-1	17	TRBJ1-2	TRBD1	.	CASSESRMGDRNYGYTF	TGCGCCAGCAGTGAGTCGAGGATGGGGGACAGAAACTATGGCTACACCTTC
TRBV2	14	TRBJ1-2	.	.	CASREDPTAYGYTF	TGTGCCAGCAGAGAAGATCCTACCGCCTATGGCTACACCTTC
TRBV6-5	13	TRBJ1-2	TRBD1	few	CASTPGQFYGYTF	TGTGCCAGCACCCCGGGACAGTTCTATGGCTACACCTTC
TRBV18	14	TRBJ1-1	TRBD1	.	CASSLTGGFAEAFF	TGTGCCAGCTCCCTGACAGGGGGCTTCGCTGAAGCTTTCTTT